Shown below are 14 T cell receptor beta chains from a single sample sequenced in a study of regulatory T cells in long-lasting Graves disease. TCR beta libraries were built with iRepertoire HTBI primers and Arm-PCR of CDR3 regions. MiXCR was run by TCRdb on the multiplex PCR reads, yielding one entry per CDR3 protein. The sample contains about 460,000 distinct CDR3 sequences, roughly 15% of which appear only once. Time point here: newly diagnosed GD, antithyroid drugs for less than 3 months. Extracted RNA from PBMCs served as the source of the TCR library. The same specimen was also included in a second study, on T cells in Graves' hyperthyroidism and ophthalmopathy.

Here the sequenced sample was peripheral blood mononuclear cells (PBMCs), taken at new diagnosis, from a patient treated with antithyroid drugs. Receptors originate from a woman in her fifties or sixties with Graves disease.

For this clonotype: The junction differs from germline at one of its ends, possibly a read error. The CDR3 DNA reads TGTGCCAGCTCATCCGGGACAGGGGCCGTCGAGCGGTACTTC. Residues: CASSSGTGAVERYF. The V call is TRBV18, the J call TRBJ2-7, with 10 bases lining up with TRBD1. From germline, CDR1 is KGHSH and CDR2 LQKENI. The CDR3 covers 14 residues.

In its sample, this clonotype was seen a few times. The chain links TRBV3-1 to TRBJ2-5; 7 bases align to TRBD1. The CDR3 runs to 14 residues. The J segment lost 2 bases and the V segment lost 6 bases, leaving 6 bases of the junction unmatched. Germline CDR1 LGHDT, CDR2 YNNKEL (reference sequence). The CDR3, as DNA: TGTGCCAGCAGTTTTAGACAGGGACAAGAGACCCAGTACTTC. Its translation: CASSFRQGQETQYF.

This clonotype showed up many times. The genes are TRBV11-2 and TRBJ2-3; 7 nucleotides align to TRBD1. Per the germline V gene, CDR1 is SGHAT and CDR2 is FQNNGV. With 4 bases clipped from V and 3 bases from J, the junction kept 7 bases outside the gene matches. This CDR3 is 15 amino acids long. In DNA, the CDR3 is TGTGCCAGCAGCTCCTTTACAGGGGTAACAGATACGCAGTATTTT. As protein: CASSSFTGVTDTQYF.

Details on this clonotype: Just one base apart from a much larger clone, this may be a read error. CDR3 bases: TGTGCCAGCAGATCGACGGCAGGGGATTACAATGATCAGTTCTTC. Translation gives CASRSTAGDYNDQFF. V is TRBV5-4 and J is TRBJ2-1, with D perhaps TRBD1 (6 bases). The CDR3 is 15 residues long. In germline, CDR1 is SGHNT, CDR2 YYREEE (reference sequence).

In this sample, this clonotype turned up many times. The chain employs TRBV2 and TRBJ1-6; D remains ambiguous. The V and J ends lost 3 bases and 8 bases respectively, with 11 bases between them. CDR1 is SNHLY, CDR2 FYNNEI, per germline. The CDR3 has 14 amino acids. The CDR3 nucleotides read TGTGCCAGCAGTGAGCCAGGCGGACATTCACCCCTCCACTTT. It encodes CASSEPGGHSPLHF.

Concerning this clonotype: This sequence may be a read error, since a much larger clone differs from it by one base. The CDR3 spells CASSVAPPGLGSEQFF. CDR3 DNA sequence: TGTGCCAGCAGCGTAGCCCCCCCAGGCCTGGGGAGTGAGCAGTTCTTC. This chain uses TRBV9 with TRBJ2-1; perhaps TRBD2 as D (5 bases). This CDR3 is built from 16 residues. The germline V gene encodes CDR1 SGDLS and CDR2 YYNGEE. The V end lost 0 bases, the J end lost 9 bases, and 19 bases lay between the germline ends.

This clonotype was recorded a few times. The V gene is TRBV4-1, the J gene TRBJ2-1; TRBD2 matches at 10 bases. Unmatched junction bases numbered 5, after V lost 2 bases and J lost 13 bases. The CDR3 contains 13 residues. Germline CDR1 is MGHRA and CDR2 is YSYEKL. The CDR3 DNA reads TGCGCCAGCAGCCAACTAGCGGGAGAAATTCAGTTCTTC. It encodes CASSQLAGEIQFF.

Note on this clonotype: This probably arose from a read error, given a far larger clone one base away. The CDR3 is CVSSEGLAGDNEQFF. In DNA, the CDR3 is TGTGTCAGCTCCGAGGGGCTAGCGGGCGACAATGAGCAGTTCTTC. V gene TRBV6-1 combines with J gene TRBJ2-1; 8 bases match TRBD2. The CDR3 loop spans 15 amino acids. CDR1 is MNHNS, CDR2 SASEGT, per germline.

This clonotype was counted many times. J is TRBJ1-1 and V is TRBV6-2 or TRBV6-3, with TRBD1 identical over 9 bases. V shed 7 bases and J 5 bases; nucleotides not matched to a gene: 8. The CDR3 spans 14 residues. Germline loops: CDR1 MNHEY, CDR2 SVGEGT. The CDR3 coding sequence is TGTGCCAGCATCGTTGGGACAGGGAAAACTGAAGCTTTCTTT. Protein: CASIVGTGKTEAFF.

V and J are TRBV7-9 and TRBJ1-2; D gene ambiguous. Germline CDR1 reads SEHNR; CDR2 reads FQNEAQ (reference sequence). CDR3 size: 13 residues. The V gene lost 2 bases and the J gene lost 4 bases, with 8 bases spanning the gap. As DNA, the CDR3 is TGTGCCAGCAGCTTAACGCAGGTCTATGGCTACACCTTC. It encodes CASSLTQVYGYTF.

This clonotype appeared many times. The V call is TRBV2, the J call TRBJ1-2, with no clear D. CDR1 and CDR2 (germline): SNHLY, FYNNEI. Trimming took off 7 bases at V and 5 bases at J, with 5 bases between the two ends. The CDR3 contains 10 residues. CDR3 coding DNA: TGTGCCAGCACAGATTATGGCTACACCTTC. It translates to CASTDYGYTF. The full variable domain, with the rest looked up from reference TRBV2 and TRBJ1-2, is EPEVTQTPSHQVTQMGQEVILRCVPISNHLYFYWYRQILGQKVEFLVSFYNNEISEKSEIFDDQFSVERPDGSNFTLKIRSTKLEDSAMYFCASTDYGYTFGSGTRLTVV.

This clonotype has more than one count but fewer than ten. This chain connects TRBV24-1 to TRBJ2-4; D not resolved. CDR1 and CDR2 from the germline V gene are KGHDR and SFDVKD. CDR3 length: 15 residues. Trimming removed 4 bases at V and 0 bases at J, with 9 bases between. The chain's CDR3 is CATSDPSIAKNIQYF. CDR3 DNA: TGTGCCACCAGTGACCCCTCGATAGCCAAAAACATTCAGTACTTC.

This clonotype was seen more than once but under ten times. The chain uses TRBV14 and TRBJ2-2; 8 positions agree with TRBD1. J gave up 0 bases and V 4 bases, and 4 bases lay outside the gene matches. The germline V gene encodes CDR1 SGHDN and CDR2 FVKESK. This CDR3 has 16 residues. The CDR3 protein is CASSLQGASNTGELFF. In DNA, the CDR3 is TGTGCCAGCAGCCTCCAGGGGGCCTCGAACACCGGGGAGCTGTTTTTT.

This clonotype was recorded a few times. This rearrangement joins TRBV19 to TRBJ2-3; D is unclear. V was trimmed by 8 bases and J by 4 bases, leaving 22 bases between them. Germline V gene data show CDR1 as LNHDA and CDR2 as SQIVND (reference sequence). This CDR3 has 16 residues. The CDR3 coding sequence is TGTGCCAGTCGCGGATCGCAGGTGGGCGCCCCAGATACGCAGTATTTT. Protein sequence: CASRGSQVGAPDTQYF. The full variable domain, with the rest looked up from reference TRBV19 and TRBJ2-3, is DGGITQSPKYLFRKEGQNVTLSCEQNLNHDAMYWYRQDPGQGLRLIYYSQIVNDFQKGDIAEGYSVSREKKESFPLTVTSAQKNPTAFYLCASRGSQVGAPDTQYFGPGTRLTVL.